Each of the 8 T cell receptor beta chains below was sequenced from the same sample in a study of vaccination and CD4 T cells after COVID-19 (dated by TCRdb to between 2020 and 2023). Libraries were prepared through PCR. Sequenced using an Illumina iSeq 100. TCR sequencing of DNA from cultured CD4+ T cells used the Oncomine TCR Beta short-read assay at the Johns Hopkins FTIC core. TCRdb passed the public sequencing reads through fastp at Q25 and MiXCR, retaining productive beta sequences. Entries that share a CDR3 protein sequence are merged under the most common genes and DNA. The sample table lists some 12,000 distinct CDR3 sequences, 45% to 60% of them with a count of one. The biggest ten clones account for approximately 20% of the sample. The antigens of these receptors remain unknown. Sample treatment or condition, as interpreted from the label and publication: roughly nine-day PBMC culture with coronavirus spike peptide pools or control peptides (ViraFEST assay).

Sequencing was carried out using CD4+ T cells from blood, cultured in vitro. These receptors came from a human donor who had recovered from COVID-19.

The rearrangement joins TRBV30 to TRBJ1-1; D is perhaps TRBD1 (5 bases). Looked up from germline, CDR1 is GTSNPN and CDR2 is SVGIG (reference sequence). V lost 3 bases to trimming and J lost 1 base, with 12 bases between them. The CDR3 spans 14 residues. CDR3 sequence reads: CAWRPGTPNTEAFF. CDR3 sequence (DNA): TGTGCCTGGAGACCCGGGACTCCGAACACTGAAGCTTTCTTT. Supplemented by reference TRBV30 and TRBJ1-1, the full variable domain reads SQTIHQWPATLVQPVGSPLSLECTVEGTSNPNLYWYRQAAGRGLQLLFYSVGIGQISSEVPQNLSASRPQDRQFILSSKKLLLSDSGFYLCAWRPGTPNTEAFFGQGTRLTVV.

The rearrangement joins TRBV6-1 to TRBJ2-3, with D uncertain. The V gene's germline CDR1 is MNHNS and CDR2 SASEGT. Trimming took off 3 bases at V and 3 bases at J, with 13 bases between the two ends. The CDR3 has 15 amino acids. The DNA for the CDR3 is TGTGCCAGCAGTGAGGACCAGATAGTTACAGATACGCAGTATTTT. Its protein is CASSEDQIVTDTQYF.

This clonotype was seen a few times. DNA of the CDR3: TGTGCCAGCAGTCCAGGGACAGGAGGAGGAGAGACCCAGTACTTC. The encoded protein is CASSPGTGGGETQYF. This chain uses TRBV27 with TRBJ2-5; 8 bases agree with TRBD1. The CDR3 totals 15 residues. CDR1 and CDR2 (germline): MNHEY, SMNVEV (reference sequence). The J segment lost 4 bases and the V segment lost 5 bases, leaving 9 bases of the junction unmatched.

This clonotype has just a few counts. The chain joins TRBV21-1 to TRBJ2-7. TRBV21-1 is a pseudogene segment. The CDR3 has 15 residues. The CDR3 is CASSNGSNSSYEQYF. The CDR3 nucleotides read TGTGCCAGCAGCAACGGGTCAAATAGCTCCTACGAGCAGTACTTC.

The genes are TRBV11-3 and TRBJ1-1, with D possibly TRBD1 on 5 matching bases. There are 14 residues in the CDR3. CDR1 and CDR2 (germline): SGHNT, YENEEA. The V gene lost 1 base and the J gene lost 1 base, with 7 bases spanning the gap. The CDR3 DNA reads TGTGCCAGCAGCTTAGTCCAGGGGAACACTGAAGCTTTCTTT. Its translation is CASSLVQGNTEAFF.

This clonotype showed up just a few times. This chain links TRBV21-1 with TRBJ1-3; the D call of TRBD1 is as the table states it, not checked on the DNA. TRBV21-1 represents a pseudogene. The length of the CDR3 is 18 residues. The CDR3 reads CASSKPGDSLISGNTIYF. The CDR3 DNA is TGTGCCAGCAGCAAACCTGGGGACAGTCTGATCTCTGGAAACACCATATATTTT.

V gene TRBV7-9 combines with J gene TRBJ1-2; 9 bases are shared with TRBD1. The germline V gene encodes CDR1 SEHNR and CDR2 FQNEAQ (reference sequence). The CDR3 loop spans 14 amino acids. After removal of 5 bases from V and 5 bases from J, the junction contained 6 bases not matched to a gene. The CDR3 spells CASSQLTGGYGYTF. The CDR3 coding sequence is TGTGCCAGCAGCCAGCTGACAGGGGGTTATGGCTACACCTTC.

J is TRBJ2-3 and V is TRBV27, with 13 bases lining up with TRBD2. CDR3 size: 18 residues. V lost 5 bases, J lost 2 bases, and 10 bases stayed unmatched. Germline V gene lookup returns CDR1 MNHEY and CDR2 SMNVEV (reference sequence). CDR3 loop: CASSHLSTSGGDTDTQYF. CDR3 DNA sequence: TGTGCCAGCAGTCACCTTTCCACTAGCGGGGGGGACACAGATACGCAGTATTTT.